This TCR beta chain derives from a study of blood T cell repertoires in COVID-19. About the research overall: Acute and convalescent COVID-19 samples came from the United States, Italy and Spain. PBMCs, B-cell-depleted T cells, or T cells provided the cDNA or gDNA that made up the material.

In the source study's methods: Researchers report that nucleated cell counts were estimated from reference gene primer amplification. Sequenced by immunoSEQ multiplex PCR; TCRdb stores in-frame clones only, minus some. That table furnishes V, J and clone size, whereas the DNA furnished D and trimming. Of some 160,000 clones in the sample, approximately 91% were seen once. Enrolled during active infection, Seattle patients were then followed longitudinally. V lost 5 bases, J lost 1 base, and 11 bases lay in between. This CDR3 is 13 amino acids long. Germline V lookup: CDR1 SQVTM, CDR2 ANQGSEA. The chain links TRBV29-1 to TRBJ1-1, with D unresolved. The sequenced material came from peripheral blood. The receptor was derived from a man aged 18 to 35 with COVID-19, enrolled during active disease. CDR3 bases: TGCAGCGTTTCATCGCGATCGAACACTGAAGCTTTCTTT. Translated, it gives CSVSSRSNTEAFF.